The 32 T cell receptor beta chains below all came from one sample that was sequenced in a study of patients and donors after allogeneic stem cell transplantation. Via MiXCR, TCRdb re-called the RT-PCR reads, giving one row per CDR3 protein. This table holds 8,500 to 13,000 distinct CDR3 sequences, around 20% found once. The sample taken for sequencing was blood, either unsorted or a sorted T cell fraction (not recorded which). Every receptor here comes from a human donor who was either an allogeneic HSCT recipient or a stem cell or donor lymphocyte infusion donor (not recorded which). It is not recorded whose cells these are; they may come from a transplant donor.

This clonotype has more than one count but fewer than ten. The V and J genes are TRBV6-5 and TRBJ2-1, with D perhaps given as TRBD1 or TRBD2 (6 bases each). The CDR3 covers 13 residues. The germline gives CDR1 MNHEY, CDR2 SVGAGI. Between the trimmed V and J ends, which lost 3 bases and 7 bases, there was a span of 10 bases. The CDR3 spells CASSYRGRNEQFF. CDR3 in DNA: TGTGCCAGCAGTTATAGGGGGAGGAATGAGCAGTTCTTC.

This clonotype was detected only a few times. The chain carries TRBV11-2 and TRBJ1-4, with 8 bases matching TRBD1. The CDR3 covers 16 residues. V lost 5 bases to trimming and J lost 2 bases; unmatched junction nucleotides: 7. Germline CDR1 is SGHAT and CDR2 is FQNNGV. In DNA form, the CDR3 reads TGTGCCAGCAGCGAGCAGGGGGCCGGCACTAATGAAAAACTGTTTTTT. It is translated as CASSEQGAGTNEKLFF.

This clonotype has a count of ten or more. CDR3 region: CASSHWGEDKNIQYF. The CDR3 nucleotides read TGTGCCAGCAGCCACTGGGGGGAGGACAAAAACATTCAGTACTTC. The chain uses TRBV14 and TRBJ2-4, with D tentatively TRBD2 (6 bases). The germline CDR1 and CDR2 sequences are SGHDN and FVKESK. V was pared by 3 bases and J by 3 bases, with 12 bases between. The CDR3 is 15 amino acids.

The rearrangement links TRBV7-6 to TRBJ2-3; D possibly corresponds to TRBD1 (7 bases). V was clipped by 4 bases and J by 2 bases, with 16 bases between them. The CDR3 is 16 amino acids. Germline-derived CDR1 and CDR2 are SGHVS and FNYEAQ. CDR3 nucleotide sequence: TGTGCCAGCAGCTGGCGACAGGGACTTAACACAGATACGCAGTATTTT. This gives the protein CASSWRQGLNTDTQYF. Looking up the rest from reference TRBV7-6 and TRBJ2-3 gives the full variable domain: GAGVSQSPRYKVTKRGQDVALRCDPISGHVSLYWYRQALGQGPEFLTYFNYEAQQDKSGLPNDRFSAERPEGSISTLTIQRTEQRDSAMYRCASSWRQGLNTDTQYFGPGTRLTVL.

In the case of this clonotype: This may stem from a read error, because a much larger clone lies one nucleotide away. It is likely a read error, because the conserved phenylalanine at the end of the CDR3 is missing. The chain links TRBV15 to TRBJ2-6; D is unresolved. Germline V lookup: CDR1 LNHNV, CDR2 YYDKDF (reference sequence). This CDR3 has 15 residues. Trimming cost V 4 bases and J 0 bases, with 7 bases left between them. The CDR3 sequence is CATSTGSSGANVLTL. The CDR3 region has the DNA TGTGCCACCAGCACTGGGTCCTCTGGGGCCAACGTCCTGACTCTC.

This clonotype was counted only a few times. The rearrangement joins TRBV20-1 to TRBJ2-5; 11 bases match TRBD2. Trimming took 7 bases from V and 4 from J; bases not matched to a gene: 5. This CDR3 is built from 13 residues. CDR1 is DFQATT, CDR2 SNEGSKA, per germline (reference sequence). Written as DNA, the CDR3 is TGCAGTGTACTCCTAGCGGGGGGAGAGACCCAGTACTTC. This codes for CSVLLAGGETQYF.

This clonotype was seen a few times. The CDR3 DNA is TGCGCCAGCGGGAGGGACTTGAACACTGAAGCTTTCTTT. Translating it yields CASGRDLNTEAFF. The chain is built from TRBV5-1 and TRBJ1-1; possible D gene TRBD1, 5 bases. The CDR3 loop spans 13 amino acids. The germline V gene has CDR1 SGHRS and CDR2 YFSETQ. V lost 7 bases and J lost 0, with 10 bases in between.

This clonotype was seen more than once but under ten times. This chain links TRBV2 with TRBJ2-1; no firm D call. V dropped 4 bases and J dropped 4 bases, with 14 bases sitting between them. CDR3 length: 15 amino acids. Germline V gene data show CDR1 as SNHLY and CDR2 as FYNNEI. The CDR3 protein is CASSGEKTLYNEQFF. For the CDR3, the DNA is TGTGCCAGCAGTGGCGAGAAGACCTTGTACAATGAGCAGTTCTTC.

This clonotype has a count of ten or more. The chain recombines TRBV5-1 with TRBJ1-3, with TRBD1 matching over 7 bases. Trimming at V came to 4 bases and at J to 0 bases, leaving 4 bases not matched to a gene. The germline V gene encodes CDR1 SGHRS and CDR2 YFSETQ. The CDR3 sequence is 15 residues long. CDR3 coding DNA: TGCGCCAGCAGCCCGGGGACAGCCTCTGGAAACACCATATATTTT. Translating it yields CASSPGTASGNTIYF. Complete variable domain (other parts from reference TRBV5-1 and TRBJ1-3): KAGVTQTPRYLIKTRGQQVTLSCSPISGHRSVSWYQQTPGQGLQFLFEYFSETQRNKGNFPGRFSGRQFSNSRSEMNVSTLELGDSALYLCASSPGTASGNTIYFGEGSWLTVV.

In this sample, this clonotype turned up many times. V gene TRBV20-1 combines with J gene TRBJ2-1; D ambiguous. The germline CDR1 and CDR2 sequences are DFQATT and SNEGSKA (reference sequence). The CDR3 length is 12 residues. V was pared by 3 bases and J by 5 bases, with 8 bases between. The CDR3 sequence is CSARGRDNEQFF. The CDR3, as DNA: TGCAGTGCTAGGGGCAGAGACAATGAGCAGTTCTTC.

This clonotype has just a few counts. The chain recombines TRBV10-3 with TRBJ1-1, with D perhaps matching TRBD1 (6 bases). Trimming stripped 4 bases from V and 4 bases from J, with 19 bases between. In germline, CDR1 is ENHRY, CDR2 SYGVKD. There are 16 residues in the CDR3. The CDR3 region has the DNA TGTGCCATCAGTGCTAGCCCCCAGGGGTCGTCCACTGAAGCTTTCTTT. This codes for CAISASPQGSSTEAFF.

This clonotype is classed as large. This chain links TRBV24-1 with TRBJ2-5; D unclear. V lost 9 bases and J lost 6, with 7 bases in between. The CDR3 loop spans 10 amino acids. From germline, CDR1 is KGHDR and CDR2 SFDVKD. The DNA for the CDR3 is TGTGCCACCTTACTGAAGACCCAGTACTTC. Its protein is CATLLKTQYF.

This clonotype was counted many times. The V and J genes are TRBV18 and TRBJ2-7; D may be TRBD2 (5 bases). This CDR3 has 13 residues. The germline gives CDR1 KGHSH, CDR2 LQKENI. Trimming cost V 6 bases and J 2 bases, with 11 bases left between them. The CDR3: CASSGRGTYEQYF. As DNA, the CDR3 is TGTGCCAGCTCCGGTCGAGGGACCTACGAGCAGTACTTC.

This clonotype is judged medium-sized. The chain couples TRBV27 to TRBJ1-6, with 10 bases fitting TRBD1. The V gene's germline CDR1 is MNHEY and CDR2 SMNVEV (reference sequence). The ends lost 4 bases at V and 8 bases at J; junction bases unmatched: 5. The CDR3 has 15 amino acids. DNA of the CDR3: TGTGCCAGCAGTTCCATAGGACAGGGGGATTCACCCCTCCACTTT. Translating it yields CASSSIGQGDSPLHF.

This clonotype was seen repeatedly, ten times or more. The CDR3 bases are TGTGCCAGCAGTGAAGCCCCAGGACCCTATGGCTACACCTTC. This codes for CASSEAPGPYGYTF. The rearrangement links TRBV6-1 to TRBJ1-2; no clear D gene. V was cut by 0 bases and J by 4 bases, with 9 bases left in between. Germline V gene data show CDR1 as MNHNS and CDR2 as SASEGT. The CDR3 consists of 14 residues.

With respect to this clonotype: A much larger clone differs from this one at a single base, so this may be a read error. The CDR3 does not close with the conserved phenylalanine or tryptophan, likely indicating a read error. CDR3 region: CASTRTEYNSPLHL. The CDR3 coding sequence is TGTGCCAGCACAAGGACAGAATATAATTCACCCCTCCACTTG. The chain couples TRBV27 to TRBJ1-6; D may be TRBD1 (6 bases). The CDR3 runs to 14 residues. Trimming removed 7 bases at V and 4 bases at J, with 11 bases between. From germline, CDR1 is MNHEY and CDR2 SMNVEV (reference sequence).

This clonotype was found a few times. CDR3 sequence (DNA): TGCGCCAGCAGAGGGACAGGGAATGAGCAGTTCTTC. Encoded protein: CASRGTGNEQFF. The V call is TRBV5-1, the J call TRBJ2-1; the match to TRBD1 covers 9 bases. The CDR3 totals 12 residues. Germline CDR1 reads SGHRS; CDR2 reads YFSETQ. Trimming took 5 bases from V and 7 from J; bases not matched to a gene: 1.

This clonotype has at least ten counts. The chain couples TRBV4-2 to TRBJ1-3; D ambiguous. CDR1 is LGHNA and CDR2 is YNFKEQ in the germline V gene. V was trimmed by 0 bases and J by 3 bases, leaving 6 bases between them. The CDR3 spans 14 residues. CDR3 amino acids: CASSQDRDGNTIYF. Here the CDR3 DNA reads TGTGCCAGCAGCCAAGATCGCGATGGAAACACCATATATTTT.

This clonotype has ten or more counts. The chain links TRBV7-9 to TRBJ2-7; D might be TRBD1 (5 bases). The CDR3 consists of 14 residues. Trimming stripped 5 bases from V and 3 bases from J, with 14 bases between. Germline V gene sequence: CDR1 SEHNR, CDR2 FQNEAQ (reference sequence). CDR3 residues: CASSQNLDSYEQYF. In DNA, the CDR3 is TGTGCCAGCAGCCAGAACCTAGACAGCTACGAGCAGTACTTC.

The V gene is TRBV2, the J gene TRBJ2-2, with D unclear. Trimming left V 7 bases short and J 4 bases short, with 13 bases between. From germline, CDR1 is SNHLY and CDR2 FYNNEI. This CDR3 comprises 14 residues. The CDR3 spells CASNERATTGELFF. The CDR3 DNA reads TGTGCCAGCAATGAGAGAGCTACCACCGGGGAGCTGTTTTTT.

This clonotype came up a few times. The CDR3: CSAREDRAGANYGYTF. DNA for the CDR3: TGCAGTGCTAGAGAGGACAGGGCCGGAGCTAACTATGGCTACACCTTC. The chain has TRBV20-1 and TRBJ1-2; 8 nucleotides line up with TRBD1. With V trimmed by 0 bases and J by 0 bases, 6 bases remained unmatched. Germline lookup yields CDR1 DFQATT and CDR2 SNEGSKA (reference sequence). CDR3 size: 16 residues.

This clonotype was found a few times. In DNA form, the CDR3 reads TGCGCCAGCAGCTTGGCGGGGTTCGATGAGCAGTTCTTC. It specifies CASSLAGFDEQFF. J is TRBJ2-1 and V is TRBV5-1; D perhaps matches TRBD2 (5 bases). V gave up 0 bases and J gave up 8 bases, with 9 bases separating them. The CDR3 sequence is 13 residues long. Germline V gives CDR1 SGHRS, CDR2 YFSETQ.

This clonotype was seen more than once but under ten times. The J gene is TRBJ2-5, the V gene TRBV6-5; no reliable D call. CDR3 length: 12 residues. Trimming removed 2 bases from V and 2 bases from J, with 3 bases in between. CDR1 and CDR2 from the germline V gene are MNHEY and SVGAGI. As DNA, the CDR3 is TGTGCCAGCAGTTACCTACAAGAGACCCAGTACTTC. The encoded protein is CASSYLQETQYF.

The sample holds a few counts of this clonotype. In nucleotides, the CDR3 is TGTGCCAGCAGCATATTTCAGGGAATCACTGAAGCTTTCTTT. Translating gives CASSIFQGITEAFF. The chain combines TRBV7-2 with TRBJ1-1; the D gene is possibly TRBD1 (5 bases). V shed 5 bases and J shed 4 bases, with 14 bases lying between them. CDR3 length: 14 amino acids. Germline V gives CDR1 SGHTA, CDR2 FQGNSA.

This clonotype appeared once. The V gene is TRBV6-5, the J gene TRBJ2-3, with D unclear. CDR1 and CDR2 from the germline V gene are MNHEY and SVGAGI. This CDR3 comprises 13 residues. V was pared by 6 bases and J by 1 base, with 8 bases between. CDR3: CASRSPGTDTQYF. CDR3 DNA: TGTGCCAGCAGATCCCCCGGCACAGATACGCAGTATTTT.

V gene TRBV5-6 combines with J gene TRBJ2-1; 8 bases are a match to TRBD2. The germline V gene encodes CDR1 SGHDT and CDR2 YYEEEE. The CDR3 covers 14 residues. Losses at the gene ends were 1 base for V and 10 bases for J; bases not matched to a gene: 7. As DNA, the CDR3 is TGTGCCAGCAGCTTGCGGGAGGGAGTGGAGGAGCAGTTCTTC. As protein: CASSLREGVEEQFF.

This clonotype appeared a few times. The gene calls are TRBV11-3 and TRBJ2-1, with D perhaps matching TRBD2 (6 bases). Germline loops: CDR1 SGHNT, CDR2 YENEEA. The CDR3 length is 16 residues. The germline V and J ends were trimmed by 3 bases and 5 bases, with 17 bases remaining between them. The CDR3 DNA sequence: TGTGCCAGCAGCTTCTACGGGGAGGTTACCAACAATGAGCAGTTCTTC. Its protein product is CASSFYGEVTNNEQFF.

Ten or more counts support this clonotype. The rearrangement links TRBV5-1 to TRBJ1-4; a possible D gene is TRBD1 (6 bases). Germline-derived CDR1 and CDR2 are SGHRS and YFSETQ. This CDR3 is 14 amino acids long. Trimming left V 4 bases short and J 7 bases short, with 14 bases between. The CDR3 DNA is TGCGCCAGCAGCAGGGGGGAGGCAGGTGAAAAACTGTTTTTT. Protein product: CASSRGEAGEKLFF.

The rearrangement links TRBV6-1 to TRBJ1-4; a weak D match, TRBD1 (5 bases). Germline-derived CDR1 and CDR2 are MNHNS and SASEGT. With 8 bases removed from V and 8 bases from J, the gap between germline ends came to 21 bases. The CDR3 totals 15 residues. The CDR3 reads CASAAAGRGREKLFF. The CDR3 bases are TGTGCCAGCGCGGCGGCCGGGAGGGGTCGAGAAAAACTGTTTTTT.

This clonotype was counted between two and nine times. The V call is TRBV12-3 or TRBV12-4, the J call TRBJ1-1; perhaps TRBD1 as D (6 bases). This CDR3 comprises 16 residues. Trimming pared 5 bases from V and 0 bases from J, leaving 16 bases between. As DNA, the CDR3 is TGTGCCAGCAGTGCTATAGGGGGTTTGGTGAACACTGAAGCTTTCTTT. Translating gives CASSAIGGLVNTEAFF.

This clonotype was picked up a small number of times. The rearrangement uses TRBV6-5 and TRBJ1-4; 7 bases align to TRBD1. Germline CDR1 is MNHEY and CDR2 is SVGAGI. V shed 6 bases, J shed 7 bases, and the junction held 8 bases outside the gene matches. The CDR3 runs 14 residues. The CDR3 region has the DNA TGTGCCAGCAGCGACACAGGGGTCGGTGAAAAACTGTTTTTT. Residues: CASSDTGVGEKLFF.

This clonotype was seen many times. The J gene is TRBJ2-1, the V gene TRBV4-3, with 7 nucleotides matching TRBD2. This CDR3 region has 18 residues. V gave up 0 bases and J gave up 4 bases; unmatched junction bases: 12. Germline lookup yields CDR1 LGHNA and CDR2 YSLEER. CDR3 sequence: CASSQDHGGGGGYNEQFF. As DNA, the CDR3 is TGCGCCAGCAGCCAAGATCACGGGGGTGGCGGGGGTTACAATGAGCAGTTCTTC.